One T cell receptor (beta chain) is described in this entry. Its antigen is currently unknown. The junction departs from germline at one end; a sequencing error may be responsible. The sample is drawn from a study of Graves' ophthalmopathy and Graves' hyperthyroidism. Study-wide context: Hyperthyroidism was classified as stable if no ophthalmopathy occurred within 18 months of follow-up.

Whole-study results and caveats: Most expanded thyroid clonotypes above 0.001 frequency also appeared in blood.

The authors amplified TCR beta CDR3 regions, and they did so from RNA transcripts for repertoire sequencing. HTBI primers served in a first-round RT-PCR, which a second-round multiplex PCR followed. TCRdb recomputed calls from the multiplex PCR reads with MiXCR, one row per CDR3 protein. The sample includes 900,000 to 1,200,000 distinct CDR3 sequences, about 40% seen only once; the top ten take 11%. CDR1 is SGHRS, CDR2 YFSETQ, per germline. The CDR3 length is 15 residues. The sample was peripheral blood or thyroid tissue (not recorded which). The V call is TRBV5-1, the J call TRBJ1-2; 9 bases match TRBD1. The clonotype was recovered from an adult man with Graves' hyperthyroidism. DNA of the CDR3: TGTGCCAGCAGCGATCCGGGACAGGGATTTTATGGCTACACCTTC. Translated: CASSDPGQGFYGYTF.